The rows below give T cell receptor beta chains drawn from one sample of a study of cytomegalovirus exposure and HLA in healthy donors. Method: immunoSEQ multiplex PCR; TCRdb's copy keeps in-frame clones and lacks some. The sample yields about 130,000 clones, roughly 91% seen once. Sequencing used PBMCs. All receptors come from a man in his thirties or forties in good health and CMV-seronegative. Each CDR3 is given with its conserved first and last residue. D genes are given only for firm matches. Where a row states a size, it is once, few, many or the class of an expanded clone; other rows omit it.

>-|TRBV19|TRBJ2-7|TRBD1
CASSQFGTDAYEQYF
TGTGCCAGTTCTCAATTCGGGACAGATGCCTACGAGCAGTACTTC
>few|TRBV5-1|TRBJ2-7|TRBD2
CASTLDSGGSSYEQYF
TGCGCCAGCACCTTGGACTCGGGGGGGAGCTCCTACGAGCAGTACTTC
>-|TRBV4-1|TRBJ2-7|-
CASSQATDGSYEQYF
TGCGCCAGCAGCCAAGCTACAGACGGCTCCTACGAGCAGTACTTC
>few|TRBV11-1|TRBJ1-2|-
CASSVSAGGYTF
TGTGCCAGCAGCGTTAGCGCAGGTGGCTACACCTTC
>-|TRBV19|TRBJ1-5|TRBD1
CASSIPGGDQPQHF
TGTGCCAGTAGTATACCAGGGGGCGATCAGCCCCAGCATTTT
>-|TRBV28|TRBJ2-5|-
CASRPLGGRQETQYF
TGTGCCAGCAGACCCCTGGGGGGACGCCAAGAGACCCAGTACTTC
>-|TRBV11-2|TRBJ1-1|-
CASSLGSGAEAFF
TGTGCCAGCAGCTTAGGATCCGGGGCTGAAGCTTTCTTT
>-|TRBV6-5|TRBJ2-7|TRBD2
CASAIAGGSYEQYF
TGTGCCAGCGCTATAGCGGGGGGATCCTACGAGCAGTACTTC
>-|TRBV11-2|TRBJ2-3|-
CASRERGRGTDTQYF
TGTGCCAGCAGAGAAAGGGGGCGGGGAACAGATACGCAGTATTTT
>-|TRBV5-1|TRBJ1-6|TRBD1
CASRSGTENNSPLHF
TGCGCCAGCAGGTCCGGGACAGAAAATAATTCACCCCTCCACTTT
>-|TRBV6-5|TRBJ2-5|-
CASRNGGAGTQYF
TGTGCCAGCCGAAACGGAGGGGCCGGCACCCAGTACTTC
>few|TRBV27|TRBJ1-2|-
CASSLQGWGYGYTF
TGTGCCAGCAGTTTACAGGGGTGGGGTTATGGCTACACCTTC
>few|TRBV10-3|TRBJ1-1|-
CAISESGGAGTEAFF
TGTGCCATCAGTGAGTCGGGGGGGGCCGGCACTGAAGCTTTCTTT
>-|TRBV19|TRBJ2-7|TRBD1
CASSDGQVTTYEQYF
TGTGCCAGTAGTGACGGACAGGTAACAACCTACGAGCAGTACTTC
>-|TRBV5-1|TRBJ2-1|-
CASSSAAGNEQFF
TGCGCCAGCAGCTCCGCGGCGGGTAATGAGCAGTTCTTC
>many|TRBV28|TRBJ1-1|TRBD1
CASSLTVGTGGGEAFF
TGTGCCAGCAGTTTAACTGTGGGGACAGGGGGCGGGGAAGCTTTCTTT
>-|TRBV4-2|TRBJ2-3|-
CASGSGDTQYF
TGTGCCAGCGGCTCGGGGGATACGCAGTATTTT
>-|TRBV6-6|TRBJ2-7|-
CASRSAGSRYEQYF
TGTGCCAGCAGGTCCGCGGGTTCCCGCTACGAGCAGTACTTC
>-|TRBV4-1|TRBJ1-2|-
CASSPTGGAGYTF
TGCGCCAGCAGCCCCACCGGAGGGGCTGGCTACACCTTC
>once|TRBV7-9|TRBJ1-1|-
CASSPLSGNTEAFF
TGTGCCAGCAGTCCTCTCTCGGGGAACACTGAAGCTTTCTTT
>few|TRBV15|TRBJ1-6|-
CATSTGVNSPLHF
TGTGCCACCAGCACGGGGGTCAATTCACCCCTCCACTTT
>once|TRBV28|TRBJ1-6|-
CASTTRLGSPLHF
TGTGCCAGCACGACAAGGCTTGGTTCACCCCTCCACTTT
>-|TRBV28|TRBJ2-1|TRBD2
CASSKGRGRYNEQFF
TGTGCCAGCAGTAAGGGGAGGGGCCGTTACAATGAGCAGTTCTTC
>-|TRBV2|TRBJ2-5|TRBD1
CASSEEDRGKETQYF
TGTGCCAGCAGTGAGGAGGACAGGGGGAAAGAGACCCAGTACTTC
>-|TRBV4-1|TRBJ2-1|TRBD2
CASSQVRGERVNEQFF
TGCGCCAGCAGCCAAGTTCGGGGGGAGAGGGTCAATGAGCAGTTCTTC
>-|TRBV29-1|TRBJ1-2|TRBD1
CSVATGGYGYTF
TGCAGCGTTGCAACAGGGGGCTATGGCTACACCTTC
>few|TRBV9|TRBJ1-2|-
CASSVDPGNYGYTF
TGTGCCAGCAGCGTAGATCCAGGGAACTATGGCTACACCTTC
>-|TRBV7-2|TRBJ1-5|-
CASSLGRGTQPQHF
TGTGCCAGCAGCTTAGGCAGGGGCACTCAGCCCCAGCATTTT
>-|TRBV5-5|TRBJ1-5|-
CASSLDKYQPQHF
TGTGCCAGCAGCCTGGACAAATATCAGCCCCAGCATTTT